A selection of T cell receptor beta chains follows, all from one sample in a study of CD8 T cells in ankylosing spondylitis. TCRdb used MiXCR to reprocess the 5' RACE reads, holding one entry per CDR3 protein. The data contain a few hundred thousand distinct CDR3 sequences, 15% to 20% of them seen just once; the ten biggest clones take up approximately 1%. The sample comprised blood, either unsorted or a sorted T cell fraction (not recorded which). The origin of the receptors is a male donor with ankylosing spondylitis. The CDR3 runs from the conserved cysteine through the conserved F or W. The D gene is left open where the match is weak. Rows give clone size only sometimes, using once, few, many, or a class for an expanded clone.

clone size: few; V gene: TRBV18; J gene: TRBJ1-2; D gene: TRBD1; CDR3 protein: CASSPGTGGAYGYTF; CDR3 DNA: TGTGCCAGCTCACCGGGGACAGGTGGGGCATATGGCTACACCTTC
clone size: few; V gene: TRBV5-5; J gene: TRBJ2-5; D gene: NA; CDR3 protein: CASSLGPGKETQYF; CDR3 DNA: TGTGCCAGCAGCTTGGGACCGGGGAAAGAGACCCAGTACTTC
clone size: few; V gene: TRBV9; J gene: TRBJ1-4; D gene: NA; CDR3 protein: CASSPMTAAGEKLFF; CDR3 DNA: TGTGCCAGCAGCCCTATGACGGCTGCGGGTGAAAAACTGTTTTTT
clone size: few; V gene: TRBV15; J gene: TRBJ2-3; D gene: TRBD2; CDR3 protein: CATSRDGGGMTDTQYF; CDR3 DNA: TGTGCCACCAGCAGAGACGGGGGGGGCATGACAGATACGCAGTATTTT
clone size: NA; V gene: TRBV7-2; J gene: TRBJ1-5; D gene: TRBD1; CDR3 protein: CASSYRGRDQPQHF; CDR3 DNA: TGTGCCAGCAGCTACAGGGGGCGGGATCAGCCCCAGCATTTT
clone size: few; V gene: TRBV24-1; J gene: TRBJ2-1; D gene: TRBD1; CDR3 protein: CATSDPTGTQFF; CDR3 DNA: TGTGCCACCAGTGATCCGACAGGGACCCAGTTCTTC
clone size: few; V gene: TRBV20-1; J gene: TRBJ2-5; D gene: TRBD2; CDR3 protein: CSARVAGVWETQYF; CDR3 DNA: TGCAGTGCTAGAGTGGCGGGAGTATGGGAGACCCAGTACTTC
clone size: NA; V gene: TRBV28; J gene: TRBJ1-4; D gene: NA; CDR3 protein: CASSSPGAGANEKLFF; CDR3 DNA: TGTGCCAGCAGCTCGCCTGGGGCAGGGGCTAATGAAAAACTGTTTTTT
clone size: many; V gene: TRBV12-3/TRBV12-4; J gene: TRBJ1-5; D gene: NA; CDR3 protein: CASRAGNQPQHF; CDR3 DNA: TGTGCCAGCAGGGCAGGCAATCAGCCCCAGCATTTT
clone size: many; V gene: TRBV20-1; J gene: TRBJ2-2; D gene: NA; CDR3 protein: CSATGTNTGELFF; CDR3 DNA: TGCAGTGCTACCGGAACGAACACCGGGGAGCTGTTTTTT
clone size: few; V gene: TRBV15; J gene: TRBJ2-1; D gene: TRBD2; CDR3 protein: CATSRDYPPAQTSGTHNEQFF; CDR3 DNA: TGTGCCACCAGCAGAGATTACCCCCCCGCGCAGACTAGCGGGACCCACAATGAGCAGTTCTTC
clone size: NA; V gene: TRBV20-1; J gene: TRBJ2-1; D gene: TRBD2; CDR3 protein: CSARDLAAYNEQFF; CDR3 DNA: TGCAGTGCTAGAGATCTAGCGGCTTACAATGAGCAGTTCTTC
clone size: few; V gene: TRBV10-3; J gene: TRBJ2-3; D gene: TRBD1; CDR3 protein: CATEDRGLGDTQYF; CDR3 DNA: TGTGCCACCGAGGACAGGGGCCTAGGAGATACGCAGTATTTT
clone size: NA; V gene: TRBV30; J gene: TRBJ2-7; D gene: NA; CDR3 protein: CAWSPHSDEQYF; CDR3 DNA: TGTGCCTGGAGTCCTCATTCGGATGAGCAGTACTTC
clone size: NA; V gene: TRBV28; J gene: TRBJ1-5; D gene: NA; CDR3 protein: CASSLPGGFQGEVGQPQHF; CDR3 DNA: TGTGCCAGCAGTTTGCCCGGGGGCTTTCAGGGAGAGGTAGGGCAGCCCCAGCATTTT
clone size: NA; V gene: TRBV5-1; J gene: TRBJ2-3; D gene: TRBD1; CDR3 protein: CASRTGLSTDTQYF; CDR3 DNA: TGCGCCAGCAGGACAGGGCTTAGCACAGATACGCAGTATTTT
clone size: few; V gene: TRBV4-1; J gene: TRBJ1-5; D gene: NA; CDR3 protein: CASSQGVFFQPQHF; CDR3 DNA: TGCGCCAGCAGCCAAGGGGTCTTCTTCCAGCCCCAGCATTTT
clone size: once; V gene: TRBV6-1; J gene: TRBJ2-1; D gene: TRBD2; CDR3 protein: CASEAGTAYNEQFF; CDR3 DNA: TGTGCCAGCGAAGCGGGAACCGCCTACAATGAGCAGTTCTTC
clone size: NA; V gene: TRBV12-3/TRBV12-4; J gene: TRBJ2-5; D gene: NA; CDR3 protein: CASSSGYPEETQYF; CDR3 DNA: TGTGCCAGCAGTTCGGGCTATCCAGAAGAGACCCAGTACTTC
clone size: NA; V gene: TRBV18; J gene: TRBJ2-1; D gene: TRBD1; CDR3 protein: CASSPRPTGSRNNEQFF; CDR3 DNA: TGTGCCAGCTCCCCCCGACCGACAGGGTCAAGAAACAATGAGCAGTTCTTC